This TCR beta chain emerged from a study of human T cells and chemical hapten exposure. General study points: Following DPC sensitization, TCRs present above 1 in 1000 frequency showed no change.

Per the study methods: Counts of TCRs in each sample centred on a median of around 92,000 and extended from around 25,000 to 690,000. Each CDR3 protein is one row after TCRdb ran MiXCR on the RACE reads. For this entry, the V and J calls and clone size follow TCRdb and not the study's own pipeline. Found here are some 90,000 distinct CDR3 sequences, about 10% of them singletons; the top ten hold around 3%. Time point noted: healthy volunteer bleed at 2 weeks. Before extraction, the whole blood was not fractionated, and total RNA was taken from it. Note on this clonotype: As yet, its antigen is unknown.

With 3 bases removed from V and 7 bases from J, the gap between germline ends came to 16 bases. The CDR3 has 13 amino acids. Germline CDR1 and CDR2: DFQATT and SNEGSKA (reference sequence). This clonotype originated in a female donor in good health. Some clones in this sample may be carry-over from other donors' samples. Sequenced material: whole blood. The chain is built from TRBV20-1 and TRBJ2-7; D gene ambiguous. CDR3 region: CSASLGLEREQYF. In DNA, the CDR3 is TGCAGTGCTAGTCTGGGCCTAGAAAGAGAGCAGTACTTC.